The rows below give T cell receptor beta chains drawn from one sample of a study of shared clonotypes between healthy human individuals. Only in-frame clones appear in the TCRdb table, and some are missing; sequencing was by immunoSEQ multiplex PCR. The data hold some 1,900,000 clones, with just under 95% observed a single time. Sequencing input: naive CD8+ T cells sorted from blood. The receptors stem from a man between 18 and 35 years old in good health. CDR3s include the opening cysteine and the closing phenylalanine or tryptophan. The order of the fields is V gene, J gene, D gene, clone size, CDR3 DNA, CDR3 protein. D genes are given only for firm matches. For some rows the clone size is stated as once, few or many, or as a class when expanded; others skip it.

>TRBV2|TRBJ2-7|-|-
TGTGCCAGCAGCCCCGGGAATAGGCTAGGCGAGCAGTACTTC
CASSPGNRLGEQYF
>TRBV6-1|TRBJ2-3|TRBD2|-
TGTGCCAGCAGTGAAAGCATAGCGGGGGGCACAGATACGCAGTATTTT
CASSESIAGGTDTQYF
>TRBV27|TRBJ1-6|-|-
TGTGCCAGCAGTTTATTGGTTCGGGGATCGTATAATTCACCCCTCCACTTT
CASSLLVRGSYNSPLHF
>TRBV28|TRBJ1-6|-|-
TGTGCCAGCAGTCCCCGAGAAGTGAGCTCCTATAATTCACCCCTCCACTTT
CASSPREVSSYNSPLHF
>TRBV5-6|TRBJ2-7|TRBD1|once
TGTGCCAGCAGTTCGGACAGGGTTTCCTGGGACGAGCAGTACTTC
CASSSDRVSWDEQYF
>TRBV6-5|TRBJ2-3|TRBD1|-
TGTGCCAGCAACCCGACAGGGGCCGCAGATACGCAGTATTTT
CASNPTGAADTQYF
>TRBV11-2|TRBJ1-1|-|-
TGTGCCAGCAGCTTCGATCGTGAAGCTTTCTTT
CASSFDREAFF
>TRBV10-2|TRBJ2-7|-|few
TGCGCCAGCAGGGAGGGACGCTACGAGCAGTACTTC
CASREGRYEQYF
>TRBV27|TRBJ2-5|-|-
TGTGCCAGCAGTTTACTCGGTGAGCGGTCCCCAGAGACCCAGTACTTC
CASSLLGERSPETQYF
>TRBV30|TRBJ2-7|TRBD1|-
TGTGCCTGGGGGGGACAGGGGGATTTCTACGAGCAGTACTTC
CAWGGQGDFYEQYF
>TRBV5-8|TRBJ1-2|-|-
TGTGCCAGCAGCTTGGTTGCGAATGCTAACTATGGCTACACCTTC
CASSLVANANYGYTF
>TRBV4-1|TRBJ1-2|-|-
TGCGCCAGCAGCCAAGAAGGCAGGGGCTTCAGGGGCTACACCTTC
CASSQEGRGFRGYTF
>TRBV6-5|TRBJ2-3|-|-
TGTGCCAGCTCCGTCTCCTCCGCAGATACGCAGTATTTT
CASSVSSADTQYF
>TRBV11-2|TRBJ2-7|-|-
TGTGCCAGCAGCTTAGATCTGGACAGGTACTTC
CASSLDLDRYF
>TRBV21-1|TRBJ2-1|-|-
TGTGCCAGCAGCCCCCAGGGGTCGGGGGGGGTTAACAATGAGCAGTTCTTC
CASSPQGSGGVNNEQFF
>TRBV18|TRBJ2-5|-|-
TGTGCCAGCTCACCACCGTCAGAGACCCAGTACTTC
CASSPPSETQYF
>TRBV29-1|TRBJ2-7|TRBD1|once
TGCAGCGTCGCTGGACAGGGAGGCGAGCAGTACTTC
CSVAGQGGEQYF
>TRBV29-1|TRBJ1-6|-|-
TGCAGCTCTGGGGGGGTGACACCTAATTCACCCCTCCACTTT
CSSGGVTPNSPLHF
>TRBV10-2|TRBJ1-5|TRBD1|-
TGCGCCAGCAGTGGCGGGACAGCATATAGCAATCAGCCCCAGCATTTT
CASSGGTAYSNQPQHF
>TRBV5-6|TRBJ1-5|-|-
TGTGCCAGCAGCTTGGGAGTTAACTCGGAGCCCCAGCATTTT
CASSLGVNSEPQHF
>TRBV6-1|TRBJ2-3|-|once
TGTGCCAGCAGTGAAGCTAGTTGGGGGGCAGATACGCAGTATTTT
CASSEASWGADTQYF
>TRBV5-1|TRBJ2-1|-|-
TGCGCCAGCAGTGGGGTCGGCAATGAGCAGTTCTTC
CASSGVGNEQFF
>TRBV7-8|TRBJ2-1|-|-
TGTGCCAGCAGCCCCCTGACAGCGAACAATGAGCAGTTCTTC
CASSPLTANNEQFF
>TRBV2|TRBJ1-1|-|-
TGTGCCAGCAATGAAATGAACACTGAAGCTTTCTTT
CASNEMNTEAFF
>TRBV30|TRBJ1-1|-|-
TGTGCCTGGAGTGTAGGGGAGGACACTGAAGCTTTCTTT
CAWSVGEDTEAFF
>TRBV27|TRBJ2-7|TRBD2|-
TGTGCCAGCAGTCCTAGCGGGAGTACCTACGAGCAGTACTTC
CASSPSGSTYEQYF
>TRBV13|TRBJ1-5|-|-
TGTGCCAGCAGCTTAGGGCTCAACCAGCCCCAGCATTTT
CASSLGLNQPQHF
>TRBV6-6|TRBJ2-1|-|-
TGTGCCAGCAGGAAGGACAGTTTCTCCTACAATGAGCAGTTCTTC
CASRKDSFSYNEQFF
>TRBV5-1|TRBJ2-1|-|-
TGCGCCAGCAGTGGGGTAGCCGCCTACAATGAGCAGTTCTTC
CASSGVAAYNEQFF